These 29 T cell receptor beta chains came from one sample sequenced in a study of OX40 agonist ivuxolimab in advanced cancers. TCRdb's copy holds only in-frame clones and misses some; the assay was immunoSEQ multiplex PCR. The sample includes approximately 69,000 clones, around 81% of them seen just once. The source was CD4+ or CD8+ T cells sorted from blood, collected in a trial of the OX40 agonist ivuxolimab. The receptors were gathered from an adult with an advanced solid tumor such as melanoma, head and neck, liver or kidney cancer.

The genes are TRBV19 and TRBJ2-2, with D unclear. This CDR3 region has 12 residues. Germline V gene sequence: CDR1 LNHDA, CDR2 SQIVND (reference sequence). The V end was cut by 7 bases, the J end by 5 bases, with 8 bases between. The CDR3 DNA sequence: TGTGCCAGTACCGAGTTAACCGGGGAGCTGTTTTTT. Translating it yields CASTELTGELFF.

This chain uses TRBV19 with TRBJ1-4; 7 nucleotides match TRBD1. Germline V gene sequence: CDR1 LNHDA, CDR2 SQIVND (reference sequence). This CDR3 is 15 amino acids long. V lost 3 bases, J lost 8 bases, and 9 bases stayed unmatched. The CDR3 is CASSIQAGGQEKLFF. Here the CDR3 DNA reads TGTGCCAGTAGTATTCAAGCAGGGGGACAGGAAAAACTGTTTTTT. The complete variable domain, with remaining parts taken from reference TRBV19 and TRBJ1-4, reads DGGITQSPKYLFRKEGQNVTLSCEQNLNHDAMYWYRQDPGQGLRLIYYSQIVNDFQKGDIAEGYSVSREKKESFPLTVTSAQKNPTAFYLCASSIQAGGQEKLFFGSGTQLSVL.

The chain links TRBV28 to TRBJ1-5; no definite D call. This CDR3 is 15 amino acids long. V gave up 5 bases and J gave up 3 bases, with 14 bases separating them. Germline V CDR1 and CDR2: MDHEN, SYDVKM. DNA for the CDR3: TGTGCCAGCAGTGATCCCCCGAGTCTCAATCAGCCCCAGCATTTT. Protein product: CASSDPPSLNQPQHF.

The chain recombines TRBV14 with TRBJ2-5; a weak D match, TRBD2 (6 bases). CDR3 length equals 15 residues. The V and J ends lost 4 bases and 4 bases respectively, with 16 bases between them. The germline V gene has CDR1 SGHDN and CDR2 FVKESK. This CDR3 reads CASSPGGSGGETQYF. The CDR3 region has the DNA TGTGCCAGCAGCCCCGGCGGTAGCGGAGGAGAGACCCAGTACTTC.

V is TRBV6-5 and J is TRBJ2-7; D gene unclear. This CDR3 has 10 amino acids. With 8 bases removed from V and 2 bases from J, the gap between germline ends came to 4 bases. From germline, CDR1 is MNHEY and CDR2 SVGAGI. CDR3 sequence (DNA): TGTGCCAGCTCTACCTACGAGCAGTACTTC. Protein product: CASSTYEQYF.

This clone appeared a few times. V and J are TRBV5-3 and TRBJ2-7, with D unresolved. TRBV5-3 is an ORF; its function is uncertain. V gave up 5 bases and J gave up 1 base, with 10 bases separating them. The CDR3 covers 13 residues. CDR3 in amino acids: CARSGVGSYEQYV. In DNA form, the CDR3 reads TGTGCCAGAAGTGGGGTGGGGTCCTACGAGCAGTACGTC.

V and J are TRBV15 and TRBJ1-2; unclear D gene. The CDR3 extends over 14 amino acids. Germline CDR1 is LNHNV and CDR2 is YYDKDF (reference sequence). The germline V and J ends were trimmed by 3 bases and 2 bases, with 10 bases remaining between them. This CDR3 reads CATSRDGGNYGYTF. CDR3 DNA sequence: TGTGCCACCAGCAGGGACGGCGGGAACTATGGCTACACCTTC.

The V call is TRBV5-6, the J call TRBJ2-7, with D perhaps TRBD2 (6 bases). The CDR3 covers 15 residues. Germline values: CDR1 SGHDT, CDR2 YYEEEE. V gave up 6 bases and J gave up 0 bases, with 16 bases separating them. The CDR3 nucleotides are TGTGCCAGCACCCCTCGCGGGACCTCCTCCTACGAGCAGTACTTC. Encoded protein: CASTPRGTSSYEQYF.

This chain connects TRBV7-2 to TRBJ1-2; a possible D gene is TRBD1 (5 bases). Trimming took 3 bases from V and 8 from J, leaving 16 bases between them. This CDR3 is built from 14 residues. The germline CDR1 and CDR2 sequences are SGHTA and FQGNSA. The CDR3 loop is CASSFQGGLRGYTF. The CDR3 DNA follows: TGTGCCAGCAGCTTCCAGGGTGGGCTTCGGGGCTACACCTTC.

Here the CDR3 reads CASNSASGRNEQFF. CDR3 sequence (DNA): TGCGCCAGCAACAGTGCTAGCGGGAGGAATGAGCAGTTCTTC. The chain is built from TRBV5-1 and TRBJ2-1; 11 bases agree with TRBD2. The CDR3 sequence is 14 residues long. J gave up 7 bases and V 6 bases, and 6 bases lay outside the gene matches. CDR1 SGHRS and CDR2 YFSETQ come from the germline V gene.

The CDR3 nucleotides read TGTGCCAGCAGTTTAGGGGGGCAATTAGGGGATACGCAGTATTTT. It specifies CASSLGGQLGDTQYF. V usage is TRBV28 and J usage is TRBJ2-3; D may be TRBD1 or TRBD2 (6 bases each). Germline CDR1 is MDHEN and CDR2 is SYDVKM. V was pared by 2 bases and J by 6 bases, with 15 bases between. The CDR3 has 15 residues.

This rearrangement joins TRBV30 to TRBJ1-2, with 7 positions matching TRBD1. The J segment lost 12 bases and the V segment lost 3 bases, leaving 10 bases of the junction unmatched. Germline assignment: CDR1 GTSNPN and CDR2 SVGIG (reference sequence). This CDR3 comprises 12 residues. The CDR3 coding sequence is TGTGCCTGGAGCCGGGACAGCACGGGAAACACCTTC. This sequence encodes CAWSRDSTGNTF.

A single count supports this clone. This chain links TRBV18 with TRBJ2-5; TRBD2 aligns across 9 bases. J gave up 2 bases and V 3 bases, and 1 base lay outside the gene matches. The CDR3 loop spans 14 amino acids. Germline V gene lookup returns CDR1 KGHSH and CDR2 LQKENI. The CDR3 region is CASSPGLAQETQYF. CDR3 DNA sequence: TGTGCCAGCTCACCTGGACTAGCGCAAGAGACCCAGTACTTC.

The chain employs TRBV2 and TRBJ2-5; TRBD2 matches at 9 bases. This CDR3 region has 15 residues. The J segment lost 5 bases and the V segment lost 4 bases, leaving 8 bases of the junction unmatched. Germline loops: CDR1 SNHLY, CDR2 FYNNEI. Here the CDR3 reads CASSVGRGGVETQYF. The CDR3 bases are TGTGCCAGCAGTGTGGGGCGGGGGGGCGTGGAGACCCAGTACTTC.

The chain combines TRBV6-5 with TRBJ2-5; 8 nucleotides agree with TRBD2. J lost 7 bases, V lost 8 bases, and 9 bases had no gene match. CDR1 and CDR2 from the germline V gene are MNHEY and SVGAGI. This CDR3 has 13 residues. The CDR3 loop is CASLSGGAGTQYF. The CDR3 nucleotides read TGTGCCAGCTTATCCGGGGGGGCCGGGACCCAGTACTTC.

The V gene is TRBV7-9, the J gene TRBJ2-5, with a tentative D call TRBD1 (5 bases). Germline-derived CDR1 and CDR2 are SEHNR and FQNEAQ (reference sequence). This CDR3 is 13 amino acids long. The V end lost 3 bases, the J end lost 5 bases, and 10 bases lay between the germline ends. The CDR3 protein is CASSLKGRETQYF. The DNA for the CDR3 is TGTGCCAGCAGCTTGAAGGGGCGGGAGACCCAGTACTTC.

The chain combines TRBV6-6 with TRBJ1-5, with D unclear. The CDR3 is made up of 13 amino acids. Trimming pared 5 bases from V and 0 bases from J, leaving 5 bases between. Germline lookup yields CDR1 MNHNY and CDR2 SVGAGI (reference sequence). CDR3 in amino acids: CASSGDSNQPQHF. CDR3 nucleotides: TGTGCCAGCAGTGGCGATAGCAATCAGCCCCAGCATTTT.

This rearrangement joins TRBV7-2 to TRBJ2-5; 11 bases are shared with TRBD2. The V gene end was trimmed by 4 bases and the J gene end by 4 bases; junction bases not matched to a gene: 5. The CDR3 is 15 residues long. Germline lookup yields CDR1 SGHTA and CDR2 FQGNSA. Written as DNA, the CDR3 is TGTGCCAGCAGCTCCCTAGCGGGAGGTCGAGAGACCCAGTACTTC. Its protein is CASSSLAGGRETQYF. The variable domain in full, completed from reference TRBV7-2 and TRBJ2-5, reads GAGVSQSPSNKVTEKGKDVELRCDPISGHTALYWYRQSLGQGLEFLIYFQGNSAPDKSGLPSDRFSAERTGGSVSTLTIQRTQQEDSAVYLCASSSLAGGRETQYFGPGTRLLVL.

The rearrangement joins TRBV7-3 to TRBJ1-3; 9 bases fit TRBD1. CDR3 length: 19 amino acids. Germline-derived CDR1 and CDR2 are SGHTA and FQGTGA. Unmatched junction bases numbered 16, after V lost 5 bases and J lost 2 bases. The CDR3 sequence: CASSPRSGTGTLAGNTIYF. Here the CDR3 DNA reads TGTGCCAGCAGCCCACGGTCGGGGACAGGGACTTTAGCTGGAAACACCATATATTTT.

The chain links TRBV28 to TRBJ1-6; 7 bases agree with TRBD1. The V and J ends lost 7 bases and 7 bases, in that order; junction bases with no gene match: 10. The germline gives CDR1 MDHEN, CDR2 SYDVKM. The CDR3 consists of 15 residues. CDR3 bases: TGTGCCAGCAAACTACAGGGGCTGGAGAATTCACCCCTCCACTTT. Protein product: CASKLQGLENSPLHF.

This chain uses TRBV6-4 with TRBJ2-1, with 10 bases that match TRBD1. Germline V gene data show CDR1 as MRHNA and CDR2 as SNTAGT. This CDR3 comprises 15 residues. The V segment lost 2 bases and the J segment 6 bases; nucleotides outside the gene matches: 4. In DNA form, the CDR3 reads TGTGCCAGCAGTGACAGTAGGACAGGGGGCAATGAGCAGTTCTTC. Amino acids: CASSDSRTGGNEQFF.

This chain connects TRBV28 to TRBJ2-7; maybe TRBD1 (6 bases). Germline lookup yields CDR1 MDHEN and CDR2 SYDVKM. The ends were cut back, 3 bases at V and 0 bases at J, with 18 bases in the middle. This CDR3 comprises 17 residues. CDR3 in amino acids: CASSFSWTEVNSYEQYF. In DNA form, the CDR3 reads TGTGCCAGCAGTTTCTCCTGGACAGAAGTTAACTCCTACGAGCAGTACTTC.

The V gene is TRBV5-1, the J gene TRBJ2-3; TRBD2 agrees at 13 bases. The CDR3 runs 16 residues. With V trimmed by 0 bases and J by 4 bases, 2 bases remained unmatched. Germline CDR1 reads SGHRS; CDR2 reads YFSETQ. The CDR3 region is CASSLGGTSGADTQYF. The CDR3 DNA sequence: TGCGCCAGCAGCTTGGGGGGGACTAGCGGGGCAGATACGCAGTATTTT. The variable domain in full, with the rest retrieved from reference TRBV5-1 and TRBJ2-3, is KAGVTQTPRYLIKTRGQQVTLSCSPISGHRSVSWYQQTPGQGLQFLFEYFSETQRNKGNFPGRFSGRQFSNSRSEMNVSTLELGDSALYLCASSLGGTSGADTQYFGPGTRLTVL.

V and J are TRBV5-4 and TRBJ1-2, with a weak D call TRBD1 (5 bases). This CDR3 is built from 16 residues. Trimming pared 4 bases from V and 1 base from J, leaving 17 bases between. CDR1 and CDR2 from the germline V gene are SGHNT and YYREEE (reference sequence). The CDR3 is CASSPGTQDDNYGYTF. In DNA, the CDR3 is TGTGCCAGCAGCCCCGGGACCCAAGACGATAACTATGGCTACACCTTC.

The CDR3 bases are TGTGCCAGCGGACTAGCGGGTCGCACAGATACGCAGTATTTT. It encodes CASGLAGRTDTQYF. The rearrangement links TRBV7-2 to TRBJ2-3, with 11 bases that match TRBD2. The CDR3 is 14 residues long. The V segment lost 8 bases and the J segment 1 base; nucleotides outside the gene matches: 2. Germline loops: CDR1 SGHTA, CDR2 FQGNSA.

This clone has just a few counts. The V call is TRBV2, the J call TRBJ2-7, with D perhaps TRBD2 (6 bases). Germline V gene lookup returns CDR1 SNHLY and CDR2 FYNNEI. This CDR3 is 13 amino acids long. Trimming left V 4 bases short and J 4 bases short, with 11 bases between. CDR3 sequence (DNA): TGTGCCAGCAGTGGGACGGGACTTTACGAGCAGTACGTC. Amino acids: CASSGTGLYEQYV.

The genes are TRBV4-2 and TRBJ2-7; D tentatively fits TRBD1 or TRBD2 (5 bases each). The CDR3 loop spans 15 amino acids. Trimming cost V 0 bases and J 0 bases, with 9 bases left between them. Germline lookup yields CDR1 LGHNA and CDR2 YNFKEQ. The DNA of the CDR3 is TGTGCCAGCAGCCAAGAGGCAGGGAGCTCCTACGAGCAGTACTTC. Encoded protein: CASSQEAGSSYEQYF.

This clone came up once. The genes are TRBV11-3 and TRBJ2-2; 9 nucleotides line up with TRBD1. Germline CDR1 and CDR2: SGHNT and YENEEA. Unmatched junction bases numbered 8, after V lost 4 bases and J lost 8 bases. The CDR3 runs 15 residues. CDR3 in DNA: TGTGCCAGCAGCTCCCTCAACAGGGGGCTAGGGGAGCTGTTTTTT. Residues: CASSSLNRGLGELFF.

V is TRBV9 and J is TRBJ1-1; 9 bases match TRBD1. Germline-derived CDR1 and CDR2 are SGDLS and YYNGEE. This CDR3 has 16 amino acids. V shed 3 bases and J 4 bases; nucleotides not matched to a gene: 10. CDR3 DNA sequence: TGTGCCAGCAGCGCTAGGAGGGGACAGGGTACCACTGAAGCTTTCTTT. This encodes CASSARRGQGTTEAFF.